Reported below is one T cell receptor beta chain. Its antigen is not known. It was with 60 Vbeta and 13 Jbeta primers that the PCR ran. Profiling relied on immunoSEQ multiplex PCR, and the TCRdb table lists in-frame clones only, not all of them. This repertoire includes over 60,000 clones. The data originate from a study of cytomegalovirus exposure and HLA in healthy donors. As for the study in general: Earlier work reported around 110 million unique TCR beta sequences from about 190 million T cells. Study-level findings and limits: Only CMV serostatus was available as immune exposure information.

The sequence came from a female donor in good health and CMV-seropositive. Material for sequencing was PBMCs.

The CDR3 DNA reads as TGTGCCAGCAGTCCTCCCAGTGTCTATGGCTACACCTTC. As protein: CASSPPSVYGYTF. The chain joins TRBV6-1 to TRBJ1-2; D ambiguous. The germline CDR1 and CDR2 sequences are MNHNS and SASEGT. The CDR3 runs to 13 residues. Deletions cut 5 bases from V and 4 bases from J, with 11 bases between.